This T cell receptor (beta chain) was captured by sequencing in a study of T cells in Graves' hyperthyroidism and ophthalmopathy. General observations from the study: Blood shared most expanded thyroid clonotypes above 0.001. Separating ophthalmopathy from stable hyperthyroidism was achieved by a 13 V-J model.

This CDR3 has 13 amino acids. CDR1 is MDHEN and CDR2 is SYDVKM in the germline V gene. Trimming took off 2 bases at V and 5 bases at J, with 8 bases between the two ends. Using RNA transcripts as the source, TCR beta CDR3 regions were amplified. During a first-round RT-PCR of the TCR CDR3, the HTBI primer set was used. TCRdb analysed the multiplex PCR reads with MiXCR anew, one entry per CDR3 protein. This sample yields some 490,000 distinct CDR3 sequences, of which roughly a sixth are seen a single time; 25% to 35% belongs to the top ten. Diagnosis rested on symptoms, serum thyroxine and TRAb, thyroid ultrasound, and orbital computed tomography. This clonotype appeared a few times. Its antigen is as yet unknown.

The sequenced material came from blood. The chain uses TRBV28 and TRBJ2-3, with D hard to call. The TCR was taken from a woman in her 30s with Graves' ophthalmopathy. CDR3 nucleotide sequence: TGTGCCAGCAGTTTAGGTAGGGAAGATACGCAGTATTTT. This sequence encodes CASSLGREDTQYF.